This entry lists 17 T cell receptor beta chains sequenced from one sample in a study of blood T cell repertoires in COVID-19. Some clones are missing from TCRdb's copy, which holds only in-frame ones; the method was immunoSEQ multiplex PCR. The profile shows about 410,000 clones, about 92% of them singletons. Specimen: PBMCs or T cells enriched from blood (not recorded which). Source of these receptors: a young man who had recovered from COVID-19.

As regards this clone: Other DNA sequences in this specimen translate into the identical CDR3. The chain recombines TRBV18 with TRBJ1-3; no definite D call. Trimming removed 3 bases at V and 8 bases at J, with 11 bases between. Germline V gives CDR1 KGHSH, CDR2 LQKENI. The CDR3 totals 13 residues. The CDR3 coding sequence is TGTGCCAGCTCACCCTCCGGGGTTGACACCATATATTTT. Translated, it gives CASSPSGVDTIYF.

CDR3 sequence (DNA): TGTGCCAGCAGCCAGTTCAATGAGCAGTTCTTC. It is translated as CASSQFNEQFF. The genes are TRBV7-2 and TRBJ2-1; D uncertain. Germline loops: CDR1 SGHTA, CDR2 FQGNSA. This CDR3 region has 11 residues. V lost 5 bases and J 6 bases, leaving 5 bases between the germline ends. Together with reference TRBV7-2 and TRBJ2-1, the CDR3 gives the full variable domain: GAGVSQSPSNKVTEKGKDVELRCDPISGHTALYWYRQSLGQGLEFLIYFQGNSAPDKSGLPSDRFSAERTGGSVSTLTIQRTQQEDSAVYLCASSQFNEQFFGPGTRLTVL.

CDR3 protein: CASSFDRDRANSPLHF. For the CDR3, the DNA is TGCGCCAGCAGCTTCGACCGGGACAGGGCTAATTCACCCCTCCACTTT. The chain combines TRBV5-1 with TRBJ1-6; 9 bases align to TRBD1. The CDR3 sequence is 16 residues long. Germline lookup yields CDR1 SGHRS and CDR2 YFSETQ. The J segment lost 6 bases and the V segment lost 2 bases, leaving 6 bases of the junction unmatched.

In this sample, this clone turned up once. The chain recombines TRBV6-5 with TRBJ2-3, with D tentatively TRBD2 (6 bases). This CDR3 is 14 amino acids long. The V gene's germline CDR1 is MNHEY and CDR2 SVGAGI. V lost 10 bases and J lost 2, with 16 bases in between. CDR3 region: CATHRDWSTDTQYF. For the CDR3, the DNA is TGTGCCACCCATAGGGACTGGTCCACAGATACGCAGTATTTT.

The chain joins TRBV9 to TRBJ2-2, with D possibly being TRBD2 (6 bases). Germline V gene data show CDR1 as SGDLS and CDR2 as YYNGEE. V was shortened by 4 bases and J by 8 bases, with 18 bases between the two germline ends. The CDR3 has 15 amino acids. CDR3 loop: CASSPPTQGRGELFF. CDR3 DNA: TGTGCCAGCAGCCCCCCGACCCAAGGGAGGGGGGAGCTGTTTTTT. Full variable domain (rest looked up from reference TRBV9 and TRBJ2-2): DSGVTQTPKHLITATGQRVTLRCSPRSGDLSVYWYQQSLDQGLQFLIQYYNGEERAKGNILERFSAQQFPDLHSELNLSSLELGDSALYFCASSPPTQGRGELFFGEGSRLTVL.

The chain couples TRBV10-2 to TRBJ1-2, with D tentatively TRBD1 (6 bases). CDR3 size: 13 residues. Germline CDR1 reads WSHSY; CDR2 reads SAAADI. V lost 4 bases and J lost 4, with 10 bases in between. CDR3 region: CASSGLGGYGYTF. In DNA, the CDR3 is TGCGCCAGCAGTGGCTTAGGGGGCTATGGCTACACCTTC.

The sample holds one count of this clone. The V gene is TRBV7-2, the J gene TRBJ1-6; TRBD1 matches at 7 bases. Germline CDR1 and CDR2: SGHTA and FQGNSA. Losses at the gene ends were 2 bases for V and 10 bases for J; bases not matched to a gene: 8. CDR3 length equals 15 residues. The CDR3 DNA reads as TGTGCCAGCAGCTTACCCTCGGCAGGGGGATCACCCCTCCACTTT. Translation gives CASSLPSAGGSPLHF.

The rearrangement uses TRBV11-2 and TRBJ1-1, with unresolved D. V shed 5 bases and J shed 4 bases, with 20 bases lying between them. The CDR3 spans 16 residues. The germline CDR1 and CDR2 sequences are SGHAT and FQNNGV. CDR3 sequence: CASSRIRRTGGTEAFF. In nucleotides, the CDR3 is TGTGCCAGCAGCCGGATTCGACGGACTGGAGGCACTGAAGCTTTCTTT. Complete variable domain (other parts from reference TRBV11-2 and TRBJ1-1): EAGVAQSPRYKIIEKRQSVAFWCNPISGHATLYWYQQILGQGPKLLIQFQNNGVVDDSQLPKDRFSAERLKGVDSTLKIQPAKLEDSAVYLCASSRIRRTGGTEAFFGQGTRLTVV.

CDR3 in amino acids: CASSLRGQLTDTQYF. In DNA form, the CDR3 reads TGTGCCAGCAGCTTGCGAGGACAGTTAACAGATACGCAGTATTTT. The V gene is TRBV11-2, the J gene TRBJ2-3; weak D call: TRBD1 (6 bases). The V gene's germline CDR1 is SGHAT and CDR2 FQNNGV. Trimming took 3 bases from V and 3 from J, leaving 13 bases between them. The CDR3 extends over 15 amino acids.

This chain links TRBV19 with TRBJ1-5; 10 nucleotides match TRBD1. This CDR3 has 15 residues. CDR1 is LNHDA, CDR2 SQIVND, per germline (reference sequence). V lost 6 bases, J lost 4 bases, and 6 bases stayed unmatched. CDR3 residues: CASRELGQGNQPQHF. Here the CDR3 DNA reads TGTGCCAGTAGAGAGCTGGGACAGGGGAATCAGCCCCAGCATTTT.

The table lists this clone with many counts. V is TRBV5-6 and J is TRBJ1-5, with D unresolved. In germline, CDR1 is SGHDT, CDR2 YYEEEE. The CDR3 is 14 amino acids. Deletions cut 1 base from V and 7 bases from J, with 12 bases between. The CDR3 spells CASSLSGVSQPQHF. CDR3 DNA: TGTGCCAGCAGCTTGTCCGGGGTAAGCCAGCCCCAGCATTTT.

This clone has a single count. This sequence joins TRBV3-1 (or the pseudogene TRBV3-2) and TRBJ2-2; TRBD2 matches 10 bases. CDR1 is LGHDT, CDR2 YNNKEL, per germline (reference sequence). The V gene end was trimmed by 0 bases and the J gene end by 7 bases; junction bases not matched to a gene: 5. CDR3 length equals 16 residues. Here the CDR3 reads CASSQDLAGVRGELFF. CDR3 nucleotide sequence: TGTGCCAGCAGCCAAGATCTAGCGGGGGTCCGCGGGGAGCTGTTTTTT.

The chain uses TRBV16 and TRBJ1-3, with 9 bases that match TRBD1. Germline V CDR1 and CDR2: KGHSY, FQNENV. Germline trimming cut 3 bases from V and 3 bases from J; bases unmatched to any gene: 6. There are 16 residues in the CDR3. The CDR3 loop reads CASSHAGTGLGNTIYF. In DNA form, the CDR3 reads TGTGCCAGCAGCCATGCCGGGACAGGGCTTGGAAACACCATATATTTT. The complete variable domain, with remaining parts taken from reference TRBV16 and TRBJ1-3, reads GEEVAQTPKHLVRGEGQKAKLYCAPIKGHSYVFWYQQVLKNEFKFLISFQNENVFDETGMPKERFSAKCLPNSPCSLEIQATKLEDSAVYFCASSHAGTGLGNTIYFGEGSWLTVV.

The chain has TRBV7-9 and TRBJ2-5; D may be TRBD2 (6 bases). There are 14 residues in the CDR3. Trimming pared 5 bases from V and 5 bases from J, leaving 15 bases between. CDR1 and CDR2 from the germline V gene are SEHNR and FQNEAQ (reference sequence). The CDR3 is CASSPLGGRETQYF. The CDR3 nucleotides read TGTGCCAGCAGCCCCCTCGGGGGACGGGAGACCCAGTACTTC.

V and J are TRBV7-2 and TRBJ2-7; the match to TRBD1 covers 12 bases. CDR1 is SGHTA, CDR2 FQGNSA, per germline. The J segment lost 3 bases and the V segment lost 5 bases, leaving 5 bases of the junction unmatched. This CDR3 is built from 15 residues. Written as DNA, the CDR3 is TGTGCCAGCAGCCACCGGGACAGGGGGCTCTACGAGCAGTACTTC. This encodes CASSHRDRGLYEQYF.

J is TRBJ2-7 and V is TRBV10-2; no definite D call. Deletions cut 3 bases from V and 0 bases from J, with 9 bases between. Germline CDR1 WSHSY, CDR2 SAAADI. CDR3 size: 14 residues. The CDR3 is CASSEISVSYEQYF. CDR3 nucleotides: TGCGCCAGCAGTGAAATAAGCGTCTCCTACGAGCAGTACTTC.

The CDR3 loop reads CASSPPGQQNYGYTF. The CDR3 region has the DNA TGTGCCAGCTCACCCCCAGGACAGCAAAACTATGGCTACACCTTC. This chain connects TRBV18 to TRBJ1-2; D possibly corresponds to TRBD1 (6 bases). There are 15 residues in the CDR3. The germline gives CDR1 KGHSH, CDR2 LQKENI. The germline V and J ends were trimmed by 3 bases and 2 bases, with 13 bases remaining between them.